A single sample is the source of the 12 T cell receptor beta chains below, sequenced in a study of cytomegalovirus exposure and HLA in healthy donors. This PCR relied on a set of 60 Vbeta primers and 13 Jbeta primers. The assay was immunoSEQ multiplex PCR, and TCRdb's table has in-frame clones only and misses some. The sample has under 150,000 clones, 65% to 90% seen once. The sample was PBMCs. These receptors all stem from a girl aged 2 to 9 in good health and CMV-seronegative.

In this sample, this clone turned up once. This chain joins TRBV9 and TRBJ2-2, with D maybe TRBD2 (6 bases). The V gene's germline CDR1 is SGDLS and CDR2 YYNGEE. V lost 0 bases, J lost 7 bases, and 16 bases lay in between. The CDR3 covers 16 residues. The DNA of the CDR3 is TGTGCCAGCAGCGTAGAGGTAGGAGGGATGCTCGGGGAGCTGTTTTTT. Residues: CASSVEVGGMLGELFF.

This chain joins TRBV7-8 and TRBJ2-7; 9 bases are a match to TRBD2. In germline, CDR1 is SGHVS, CDR2 FQNEAQ. Losses at the gene ends were 3 bases for V and 5 bases for J; bases not matched to a gene: 8. The CDR3 is 15 residues long. In nucleotides, the CDR3 is TGTGCCAGCAGCTTGACGACTAGCGGAACCCACGAGCAGTACTTC. This gives the protein CASSLTTSGTHEQYF.

The V and J genes are TRBV9 and TRBJ1-6; TRBD1 is a possible D gene (6 bases). Germline lookup yields CDR1 SGDLS and CDR2 YYNGEE. This CDR3 is 15 amino acids long. V gave up 0 bases and J gave up 7 bases, with 11 bases separating them. The chain's CDR3 is CASSVGNTGNSPLHF. The CDR3 DNA is TGTGCCAGCAGCGTAGGGAATACAGGGAATTCACCCCTCCACTTT.

There are a few counts of this clone. J is TRBJ1-3 and V is TRBV6-1; the D gene is possibly TRBD1 (5 bases). The germline CDR1 and CDR2 sequences are MNHNS and SASEGT. The CDR3 contains 14 residues. Trimming took off 6 bases at V and 8 bases at J, with 17 bases between the two ends. The DNA of the CDR3 is TGTGCCAGCAGAAACACAGGCTTCGGCGACACCATATATTTT. Its protein product is CASRNTGFGDTIYF.

This chain connects TRBV30 to TRBJ1-4; a weak D match, TRBD1 (6 bases). The V and J ends lost 7 bases and 3 bases respectively, with 9 bases between them. The CDR3 is 12 residues long. Looked up from germline, CDR1 is GTSNPN and CDR2 is SVGIG (reference sequence). The CDR3 is CASGGPNEKLFF. CDR3 DNA: TGTGCCTCTGGGGGCCCTAATGAAAAACTGTTTTTT.

This clone was seen only once. The V gene is TRBV7-9, the J gene TRBJ1-1; D is ambiguous. Trimming took off 4 bases at V and 5 bases at J, with 11 bases between the two ends. The CDR3 runs 13 residues. Per germline, CDR1 SEHNR and CDR2 FQNEAQ (reference sequence). The CDR3 region is CASSSKRRTEAFF. In DNA form, the CDR3 reads TGTGCCAGCAGCTCGAAGCGTCGTACTGAAGCTTTCTTT.

V gene TRBV7-2 combines with J gene TRBJ2-7; 11 bases align to TRBD2. This CDR3 has 17 amino acids. The V gene end was trimmed by 5 bases and the J gene end by 3 bases; junction bases not matched to a gene: 12. Germline-derived CDR1 and CDR2 are SGHTA and FQGNSA. The CDR3 region has the DNA TGTGCCAGCAGCACGCCCTTAGCGGGAGGGGACCTCTACGAGCAGTACTTC. It yields the protein CASSTPLAGGDLYEQYF.

V usage is TRBV9 and J usage is TRBJ2-1; 8 nucleotides match TRBD2. V lost 4 bases and J lost 6; bases outside the gene matches: 12. Germline values: CDR1 SGDLS, CDR2 YYNGEE. The length of the CDR3 is 16 residues. CDR3 sequence reads: CASSQHPGLGLNEQFF. CDR3 DNA sequence: TGTGCCAGCAGCCAGCATCCGGGACTAGGTCTCAATGAGCAGTTCTTC. The full variable domain, with the rest looked up from reference TRBV9 and TRBJ2-1, is DSGVTQTPKHLITATGQRVTLRCSPRSGDLSVYWYQQSLDQGLQFLIQYYNGEERAKGNILERFSAQQFPDLHSELNLSSLELGDSALYFCASSQHPGLGLNEQFFGPGTRLTVL.

The chain links TRBV6-1 to TRBJ2-3; 9 bases match TRBD1. J was trimmed by 5 bases and V by 1 base; bases with no gene match: 4. Germline V lookup: CDR1 MNHNS, CDR2 SASEGT. This CDR3 comprises 15 residues. In DNA, the CDR3 is TGTGCCAGCAGTGAAGGTCGGACAGGGGTAGATACGCAGTATTTT. This encodes CASSEGRTGVDTQYF.

V usage is TRBV19 and J usage is TRBJ2-5, with 9 positions matching TRBD1. The end of the DNA fits TRBJ2-7 better, so the J call may be wrong. This CDR3 has 14 residues. Per the germline V gene, CDR1 is LNHDA and CDR2 is SQIVND (reference sequence). CDR3 in DNA: TGTGCCAGTAGTCGGGGACAGGGACCAGGCGAGCAGTACTTC. Protein sequence: CASSRGQGPGEQYF.

The chain carries TRBV19 and TRBJ1-2; D is possibly TRBD1 (5 bases). Between the trimmed V and J ends, which lost 1 base and 2 bases, there was a span of 11 bases. The CDR3 sequence is 15 residues long. Germline-derived CDR1 and CDR2 are LNHDA and SQIVND (reference sequence). The CDR3 nucleotides read TGTGCCAGTAGTATAGGGGACGGGAGAAACTATGGCTACACCTTC. It encodes CASSIGDGRNYGYTF.

V is TRBV10-3 and J is TRBJ2-1, with TRBD1 matching 8 bases. The CDR3 extends over 14 amino acids. Germline V gives CDR1 ENHRY, CDR2 SYGVKD. V lost 6 bases and J lost 2; bases outside the gene matches: 3. The CDR3 protein is CAIREGQAYNEQFF. CDR3 bases: TGTGCCATCAGGGAGGGACAGGCCTACAATGAGCAGTTCTTC.